The clone carrying this T cell receptor beta chain was detected many times. Its cognate antigen is unknown. The sample belongs to a study of T-cell reconstitution after alpha-beta-depleted transplantation in children. TCRbeta library construction was performed incorporating unique molecular identifiers. TCRdb called the PCR reads again in MiXCR, with one record for every CDR3 protein. The sample consists of fewer than 500,000 distinct CDR3 sequences, roughly two fifths of them appearing once. Germline V gene data show CDR1 as MNHEY and CDR2 as SMNVEV (reference sequence). The CDR3 has 12 residues. J lost 6 bases, V lost 6 bases, and 1 base had no gene match. Whole-study results and caveats: From newly produced T cells came most of the T-cell counts and diversity one year after transplant.

This sequence was found in a girl aged 2-15 years with aplastic anemia, due to receive a stem cell transplant. This specimen consisted of PBMCs, obtained before TCRalphabeta/CD19-depleted stem cell transplant. The chain employs TRBV27 and TRBJ1-1, with 10 bases identical to TRBD1. The CDR3 here is CASSGQGAEAFF. CDR3 DNA sequence: TGTGCCAGCAGCGGACAGGGGGCTGAAGCTTTCTTT.